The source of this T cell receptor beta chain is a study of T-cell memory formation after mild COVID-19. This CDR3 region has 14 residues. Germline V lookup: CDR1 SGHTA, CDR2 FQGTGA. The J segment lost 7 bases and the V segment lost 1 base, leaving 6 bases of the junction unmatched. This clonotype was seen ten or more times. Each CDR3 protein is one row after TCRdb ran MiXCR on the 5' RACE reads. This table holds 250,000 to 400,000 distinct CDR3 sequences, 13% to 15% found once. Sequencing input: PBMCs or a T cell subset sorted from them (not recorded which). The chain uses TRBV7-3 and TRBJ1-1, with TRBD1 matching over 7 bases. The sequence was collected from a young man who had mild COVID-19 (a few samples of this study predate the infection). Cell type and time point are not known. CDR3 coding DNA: TGTGCCAGCAGCTTAATTTCAGGGGGTGGTGAAGCTTTCTTT. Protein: CASSLISGGGEAFF.